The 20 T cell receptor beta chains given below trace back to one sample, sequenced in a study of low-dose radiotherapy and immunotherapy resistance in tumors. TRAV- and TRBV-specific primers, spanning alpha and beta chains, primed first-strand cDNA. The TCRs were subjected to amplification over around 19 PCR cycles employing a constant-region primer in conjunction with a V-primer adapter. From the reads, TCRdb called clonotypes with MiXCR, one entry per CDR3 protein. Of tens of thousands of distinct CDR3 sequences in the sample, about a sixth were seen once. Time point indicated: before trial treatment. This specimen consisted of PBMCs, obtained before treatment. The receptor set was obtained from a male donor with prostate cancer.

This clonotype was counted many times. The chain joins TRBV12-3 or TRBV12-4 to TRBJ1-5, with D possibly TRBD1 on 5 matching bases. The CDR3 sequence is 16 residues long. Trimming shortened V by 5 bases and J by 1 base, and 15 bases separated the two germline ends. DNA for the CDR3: TGTGCCAGCAGTCCTCAGTTGGGGCGCAGCAATCAGCCCCAGCATTTT. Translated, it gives CASSPQLGRSNQPQHF.

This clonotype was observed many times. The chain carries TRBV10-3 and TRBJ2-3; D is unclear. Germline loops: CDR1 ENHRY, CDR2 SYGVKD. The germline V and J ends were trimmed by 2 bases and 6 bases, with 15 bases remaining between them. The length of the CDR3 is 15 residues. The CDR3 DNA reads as TGTGCCATCAGTGAGGTCGACCCAACCTCCGATACGCAGTATTTT. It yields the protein CAISEVDPTSDTQYF.

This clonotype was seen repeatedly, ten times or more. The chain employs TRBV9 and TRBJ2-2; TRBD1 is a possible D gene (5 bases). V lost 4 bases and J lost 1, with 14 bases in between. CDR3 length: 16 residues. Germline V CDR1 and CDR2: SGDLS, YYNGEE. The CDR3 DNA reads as TGTGCCAGCAGCCAAGTGGACATCGTGAACACCGGGGAGCTGTTTTTT. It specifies CASSQVDIVNTGELFF.

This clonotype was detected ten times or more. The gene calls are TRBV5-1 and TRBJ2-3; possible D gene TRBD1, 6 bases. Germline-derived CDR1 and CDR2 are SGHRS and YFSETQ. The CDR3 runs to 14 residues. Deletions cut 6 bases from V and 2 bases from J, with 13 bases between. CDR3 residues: CASTRQGITDTQYF. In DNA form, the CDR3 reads TGCGCCAGCACCCGGCAGGGGATCACAGATACGCAGTATTTT.

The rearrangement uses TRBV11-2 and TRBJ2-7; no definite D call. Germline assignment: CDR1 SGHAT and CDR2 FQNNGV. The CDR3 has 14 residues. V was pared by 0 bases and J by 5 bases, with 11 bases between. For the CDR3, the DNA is TGTGCCAGCAGCTTAGATCGAATGGTACACGAGCAGTACTTC. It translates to CASSLDRMVHEQYF. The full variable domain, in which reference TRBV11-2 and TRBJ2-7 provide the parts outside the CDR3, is EAGVAQSPRYKIIEKRQSVAFWCNPISGHATLYWYQQILGQGPKLLIQFQNNGVVDDSQLPKDRFSAERLKGVDSTLKIQPAKLEDSAVYLCASSLDRMVHEQYFGPGTRLTVT.

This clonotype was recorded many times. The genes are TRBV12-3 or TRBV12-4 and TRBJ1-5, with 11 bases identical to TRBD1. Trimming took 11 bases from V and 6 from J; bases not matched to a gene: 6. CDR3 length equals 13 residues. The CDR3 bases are TGTGCCTCCAAGGGGACAGGGGGTCAGCCCCAGCATTTT. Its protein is CASKGTGGQPQHF.

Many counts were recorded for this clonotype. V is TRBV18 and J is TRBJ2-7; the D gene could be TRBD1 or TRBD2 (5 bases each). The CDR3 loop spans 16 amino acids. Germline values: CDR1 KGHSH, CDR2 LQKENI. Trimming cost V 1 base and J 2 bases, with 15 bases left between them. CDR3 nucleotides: TGTGCCAGCTCACCACGAGGGGTATGGGGAGCCTACGAGCAGTACTTC. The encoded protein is CASSPRGVWGAYEQYF.

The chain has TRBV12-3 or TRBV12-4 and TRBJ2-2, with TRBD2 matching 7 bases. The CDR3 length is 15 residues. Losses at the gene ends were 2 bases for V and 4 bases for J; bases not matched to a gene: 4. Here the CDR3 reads CASSLYRGVTGELFF. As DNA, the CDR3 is TGTGCCAGCAGTTTATACCGGGGGGTCACCGGGGAGCTGTTTTTT.

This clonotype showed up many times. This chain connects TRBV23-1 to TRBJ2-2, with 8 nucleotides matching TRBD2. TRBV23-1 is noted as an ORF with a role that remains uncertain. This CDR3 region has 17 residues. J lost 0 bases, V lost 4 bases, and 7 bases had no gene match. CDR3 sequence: CASSLQRGSSNTGELFF. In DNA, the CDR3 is TGCGCCAGCAGTCTTCAGCGGGGGTCCTCGAACACCGGGGAGCTGTTTTTT.

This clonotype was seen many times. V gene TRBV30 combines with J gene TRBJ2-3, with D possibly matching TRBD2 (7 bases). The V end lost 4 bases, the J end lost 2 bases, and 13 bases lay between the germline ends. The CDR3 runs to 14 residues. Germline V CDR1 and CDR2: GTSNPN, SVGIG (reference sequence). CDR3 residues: CAWKGGRNTDTQYF. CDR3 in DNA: TGTGCCTGGAAGGGGGGGCGGAACACAGATACGCAGTATTTT.

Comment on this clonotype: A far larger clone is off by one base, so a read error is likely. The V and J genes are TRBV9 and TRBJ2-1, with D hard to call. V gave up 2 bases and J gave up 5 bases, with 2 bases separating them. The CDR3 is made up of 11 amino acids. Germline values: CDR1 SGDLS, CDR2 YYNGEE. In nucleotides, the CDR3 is TGTGCCAGCAGCGTTCACAATGAGCAGTTCTTC. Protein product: CASSVHNEQFF. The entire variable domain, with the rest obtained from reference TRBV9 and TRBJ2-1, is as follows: DSGVTQTPKHLITATGQRVTLRCSPRSGDLSVYWYQQSLDQGLQFLIQYYNGEERAKGNILERFSAQQFPDLHSELNLSSLELGDSALYFCASSVHNEQFFGPGTRLTVL.

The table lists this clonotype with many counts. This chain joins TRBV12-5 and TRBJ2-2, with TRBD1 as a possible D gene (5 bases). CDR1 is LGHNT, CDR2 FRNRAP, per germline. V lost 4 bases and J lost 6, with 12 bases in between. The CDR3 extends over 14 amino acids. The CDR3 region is CASGSIEGAGELFF. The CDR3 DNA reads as TGTGCTAGTGGTTCGATCGAAGGGGCCGGGGAGCTGTTTTTT.

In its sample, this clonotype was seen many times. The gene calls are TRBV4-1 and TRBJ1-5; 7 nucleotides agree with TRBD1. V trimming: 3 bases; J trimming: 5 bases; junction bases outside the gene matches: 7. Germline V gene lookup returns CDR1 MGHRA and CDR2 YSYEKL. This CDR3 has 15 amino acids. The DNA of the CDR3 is TGCGCCAGCAGCCATACGACAGGGTACGATCAGCCCCAGCATTTT. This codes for CASSHTTGYDQPQHF.

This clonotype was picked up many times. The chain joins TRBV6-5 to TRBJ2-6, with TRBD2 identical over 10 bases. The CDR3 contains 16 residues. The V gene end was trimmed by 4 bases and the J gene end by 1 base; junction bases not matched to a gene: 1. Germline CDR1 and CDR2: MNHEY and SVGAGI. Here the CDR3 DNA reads TGTGCCAGCAGTTTGACTAGCGGGTCTGGGGCCAACGTCCTGACTTTC. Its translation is CASSLTSGSGANVLTF.

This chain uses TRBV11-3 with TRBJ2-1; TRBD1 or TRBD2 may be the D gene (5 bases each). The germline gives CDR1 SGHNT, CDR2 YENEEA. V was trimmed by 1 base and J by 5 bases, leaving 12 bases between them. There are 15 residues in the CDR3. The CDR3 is CASSLGGRTDNEQFF. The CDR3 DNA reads TGTGCCAGCAGCTTAGGGGGACGGACGGACAATGAGCAGTTCTTC.

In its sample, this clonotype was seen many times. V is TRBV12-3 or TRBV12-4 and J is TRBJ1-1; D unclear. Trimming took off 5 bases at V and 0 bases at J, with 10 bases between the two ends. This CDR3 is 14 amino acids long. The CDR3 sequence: CASSGPPMNTEAFF. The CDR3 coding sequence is TGTGCCAGCAGTGGCCCCCCCATGAACACTGAAGCTTTCTTT.

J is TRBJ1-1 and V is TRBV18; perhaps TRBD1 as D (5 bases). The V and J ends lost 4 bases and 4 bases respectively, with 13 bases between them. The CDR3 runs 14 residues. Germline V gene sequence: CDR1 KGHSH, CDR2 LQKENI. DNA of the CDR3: TGTGCCAGCTCACTCGACTCCGGGGGCACTGAAGCTTTCTTT. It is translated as CASSLDSGGTEAFF.

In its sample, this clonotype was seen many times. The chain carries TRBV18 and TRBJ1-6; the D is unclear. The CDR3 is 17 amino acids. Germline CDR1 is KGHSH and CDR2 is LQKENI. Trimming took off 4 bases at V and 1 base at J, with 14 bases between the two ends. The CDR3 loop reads CASSRPSGGSYNSPLHF. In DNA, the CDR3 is TGTGCCAGCTCACGCCCCTCGGGTGGGTCCTATAATTCACCCCTCCACTTT.

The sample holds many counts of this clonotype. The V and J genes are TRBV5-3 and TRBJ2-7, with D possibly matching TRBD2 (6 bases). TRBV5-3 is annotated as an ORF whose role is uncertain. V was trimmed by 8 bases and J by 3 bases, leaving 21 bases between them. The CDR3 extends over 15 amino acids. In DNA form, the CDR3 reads TGTGCCAGCAGCGACCCATCCGGGGGTGGCTACGAGCAGTACTTC. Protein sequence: CASSDPSGGGYEQYF.

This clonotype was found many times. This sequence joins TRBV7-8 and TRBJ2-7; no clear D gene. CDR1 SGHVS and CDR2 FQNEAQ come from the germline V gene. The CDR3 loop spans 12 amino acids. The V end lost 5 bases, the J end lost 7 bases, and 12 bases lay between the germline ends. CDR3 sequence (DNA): TGTGCCAGCAGCGCCTCGCTCCGAGAGCAGTACTTC. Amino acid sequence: CASSASLREQYF.